The 17 T cell receptor beta chains listed next were all sequenced from one sample in a study of blood T cell repertoires in COVID-19. Assay: immunoSEQ multiplex PCR; the TCRdb copy retains only in-frame clones and omits some. The sample holds approximately 200,000 clones, around 90% seen once. Sequenced input: PBMCs or T cells enriched from blood (not recorded which). Source of these receptors: a man aged 25 to 45 in a cohort exposed to, infected with or recovered from COVID-19 (not recorded which).

This chain connects TRBV28 to TRBJ2-2, with unresolved D. Per germline, CDR1 MDHEN and CDR2 SYDVKM. This CDR3 is 13 amino acids long. Trimming took 2 bases from V and 5 from J, leaving 6 bases between them. CDR3 in amino acids: CASSLGRTGELFF. For the CDR3, the DNA is TGTGCCAGCAGTTTAGGGCGTACCGGGGAGCTGTTTTTT.

The chain carries TRBV5-1 and TRBJ1-5; D uncertain. There are 14 residues in the CDR3. In germline, CDR1 is SGHRS, CDR2 YFSETQ. V lost 1 base to trimming and J lost 2 bases, with 7 bases between them. The CDR3 sequence: CASSLYPGNQPQHF. DNA of the CDR3: TGCGCCAGCAGCTTGTATCCAGGCAATCAGCCCCAGCATTTT.

The chain is built from TRBV25-1 and TRBJ2-5, with 11 bases lining up with TRBD2. CDR3 size: 15 residues. Germline values: CDR1 MGHDK, CDR2 SYGVNS. After removal of 3 bases from V and 3 bases from J, the junction contained 3 bases not matched to a gene. The CDR3: CASSDSLAGEETQYF. The CDR3 region has the DNA TGTGCCAGCAGTGACTCACTAGCGGGAGAAGAGACCCAGTACTTC. Full variable domain (outside the CDR3, taken from reference TRBV25-1 and TRBJ2-5): EADIYQTPRYLVIGTGKKITLECSQTMGHDKMYWYQQDPGMELHLIHYSYGVNSTEKGDLSSESTVSRIRTEHFPLTLESARPSHTSQYLCASSDSLAGEETQYFGPGTRLLVL.

This chain connects TRBV6-2 or TRBV6-3 to TRBJ1-1; D gene ambiguous. CDR3 length equals 13 residues. V lost 3 bases and J lost 3, with 8 bases in between. Germline V gene sequence: CDR1 MNHEY, CDR2 SVGEGT. The CDR3 coding sequence is TGTGCCAGCAGTTATGGGAGATACACTGAAGCTTTCTTT. Translation: CASSYGRYTEAFF.

This chain joins TRBV28 and TRBJ2-7; TRBD1 matches 8 bases. The CDR3 loop spans 14 amino acids. V shed 6 bases, J shed 2 bases, and the junction held 6 bases outside the gene matches. Germline values: CDR1 MDHEN, CDR2 SYDVKM. The chain's CDR3 is CASRSGGSTYEQYF. The CDR3 nucleotides are TGTGCCAGCAGGTCAGGGGGCTCCACCTACGAGCAGTACTTC.

This rearrangement joins TRBV18 to TRBJ2-3, with 14 bases aligning to TRBD2. V lost 4 bases to trimming and J lost 4 bases; unmatched junction nucleotides: 4. Germline-derived CDR1 and CDR2 are KGHSH and LQKENI. This CDR3 is built from 16 residues. The CDR3, as DNA: TGTGCCAGCTCACAAGGGACTAGCGGGAGTCCAGATACGCAGTATTTT. This codes for CASSQGTSGSPDTQYF.

V gene TRBV27 combines with J gene TRBJ1-5, with 7 bases identical to TRBD1. Per germline, CDR1 MNHEY and CDR2 SMNVEV (reference sequence). The CDR3 contains 15 residues. With V trimmed by 6 bases and J by 0 bases, 5 bases remained unmatched. Here the CDR3 DNA reads TGTGCCAGCAGCCTGACAGGGTATAGCAATCAGCCCCAGCATTTT. It encodes CASSLTGYSNQPQHF.

This rearrangement joins TRBV12-2 to TRBJ2-7; the D segment call TRBD2 is taken from the table without a DNA check. TRBV12-2 is labeled a pseudogene. This CDR3 spans 14 amino acids. CDR3 region: CASRLRTCGVEQYF. CDR3 nucleotides: TGTGCAAGTCGCCTGCGGACTTGCGGGGTCGAGCAGTACTTC.

The V gene is TRBV5-1, the J gene TRBJ2-3; 7 positions agree with TRBD2. The CDR3 consists of 15 residues. After removal of 2 bases from V and 2 bases from J, the junction contained 5 bases not matched to a gene. CDR1 is SGHRS and CDR2 is YFSETQ in the germline V gene. The CDR3 DNA is TGCGCCAGCAGCTTAAGAGCGGGAATCACAGATACGCAGTATTTT. Encoded protein: CASSLRAGITDTQYF.

The chain combines TRBV28 with TRBJ2-3; the match to TRBD2 covers 7 bases. CDR1 MDHEN and CDR2 SYDVKM come from the germline V gene. V shed 3 bases, J shed 1 base, and the junction held 4 bases outside the gene matches. CDR3 length equals 15 residues. In DNA form, the CDR3 reads TGTGCCAGCAGTTTGGGCGGGAGCGGCACAGATACGCAGTATTTT. This translates into CASSLGGSGTDTQYF.

This chain uses TRBV6-5 with TRBJ1-4; maybe TRBD1 (6 bases). The CDR3 spans 13 residues. The germline CDR1 and CDR2 sequences are MNHEY and SVGAGI. V shed 10 bases and J shed 8 bases, with 17 bases lying between them. CDR3 sequence reads: CATQNRDGEKLFF. The CDR3 DNA sequence: TGTGCCACCCAAAACAGGGATGGGGAAAAACTGTTTTTT.

V is TRBV6-1 and J is TRBJ2-1, with TRBD2 identical over 10 bases. The V gene's germline CDR1 is MNHNS and CDR2 SASEGT. With 3 bases clipped from V and 8 bases from J, the junction kept 10 bases outside the gene matches. This CDR3 is built from 16 residues. CDR3 in amino acids: CASSDLRTSGFDEQFF. The CDR3 DNA reads as TGTGCCAGCAGTGATTTAAGGACTAGCGGCTTCGATGAGCAGTTCTTC.

V and J are TRBV7-8 and TRBJ2-7; D unresolved. Germline values: CDR1 SGHVS, CDR2 FQNEAQ. This CDR3 contains 13 residues. Trimming removed 1 base from V and 3 bases from J, with 7 bases in between. CDR3 sequence: CASSLVSGYEQYF. The CDR3 nucleotides are TGTGCCAGCAGCTTAGTCTCCGGCTACGAGCAGTACTTC.

The chain is built from TRBV2 and TRBJ1-2; 12 nucleotides line up with TRBD1. CDR1 is SNHLY, CDR2 FYNNEI, per germline. The CDR3 consists of 15 residues. Trimming cost V 5 bases and J 6 bases; bases outside gene matches: 7. CDR3 in DNA: TGTGCCAGCAGTCCCCTGGGACAGGGGGCTGATGGCTACACCTTC. Protein product: CASSPLGQGADGYTF.

The chain links TRBV4-1 to TRBJ2-1; 13 bases are shared with TRBD2. CDR1 and CDR2 (germline): MGHRA, YSYEKL. With 0 bases clipped from V and 5 bases from J, the junction kept 4 bases outside the gene matches. CDR3 length: 17 amino acids. The CDR3 DNA reads TGCGCCAGCAGCCAAGATTCCGGGACTAGCGGGAACAATGAGCAGTTCTTC. Translating it yields CASSQDSGTSGNNEQFF.

V is TRBV7-3 and J is TRBJ1-6, with a tentative D call TRBD1 (5 bases). Germline assignment: CDR1 SGHTA and CDR2 FQGTGA. The CDR3 covers 15 residues. Trimming took 5 bases from V and 8 from J, leaving 16 bases between them. The CDR3 sequence: CASSRGPVGDSPLHF. The CDR3, as DNA: TGTGCCAGCAGCAGGGGTCCCGTCGGTGATTCACCCCTCCACTTT.

V gene TRBV3-1 (or the pseudogene TRBV3-2) combines with J gene TRBJ2-3; possible D gene TRBD2, 6 bases. Germline V gives CDR1 LGHDT, CDR2 YNNKEL (reference sequence). CDR3 length: 15 amino acids. The germline V and J ends were trimmed by 1 base and 10 bases, with 18 bases remaining between them. The CDR3 nucleotides read TGTGCCAGCAGCCAAGGTATTTCCACTAGCTTGGCGCAGTATTTT. This translates into CASSQGISTSLAQYF.